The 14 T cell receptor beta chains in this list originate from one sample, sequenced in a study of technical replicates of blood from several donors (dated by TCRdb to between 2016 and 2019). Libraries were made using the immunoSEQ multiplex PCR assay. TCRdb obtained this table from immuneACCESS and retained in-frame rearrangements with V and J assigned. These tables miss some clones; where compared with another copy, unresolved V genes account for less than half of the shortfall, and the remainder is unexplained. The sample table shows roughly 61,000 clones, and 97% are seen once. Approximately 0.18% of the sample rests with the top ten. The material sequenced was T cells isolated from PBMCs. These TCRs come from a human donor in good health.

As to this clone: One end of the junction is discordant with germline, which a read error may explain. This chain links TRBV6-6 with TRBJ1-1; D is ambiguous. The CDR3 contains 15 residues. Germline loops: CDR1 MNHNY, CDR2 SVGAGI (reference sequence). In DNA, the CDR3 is TGTGCCAGCAGTTACTCGATTGAGGCGAACCCTGAAGCTTTCTTT. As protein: CASSYSIEANPEAFF.

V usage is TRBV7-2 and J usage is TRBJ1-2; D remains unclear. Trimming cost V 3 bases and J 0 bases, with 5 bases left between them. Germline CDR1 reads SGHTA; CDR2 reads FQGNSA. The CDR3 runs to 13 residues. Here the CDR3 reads CASSFQTNYGYTF. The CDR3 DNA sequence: TGTGCCAGCAGCTTTCAGACTAACTATGGCTACACCTTC.

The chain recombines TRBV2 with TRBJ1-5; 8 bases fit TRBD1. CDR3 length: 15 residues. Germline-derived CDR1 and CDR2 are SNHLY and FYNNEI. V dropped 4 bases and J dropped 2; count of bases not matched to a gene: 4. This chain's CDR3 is CASSVDRGGNQPQHF. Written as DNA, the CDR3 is TGTGCCAGCAGTGTCGACAGGGGAGGCAATCAGCCCCAGCATTTT.

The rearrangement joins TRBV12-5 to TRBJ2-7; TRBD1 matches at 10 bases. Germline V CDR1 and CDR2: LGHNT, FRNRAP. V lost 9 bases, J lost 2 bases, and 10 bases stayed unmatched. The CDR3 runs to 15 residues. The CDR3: CARALLGQGTYEQYF. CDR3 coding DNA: TGTGCTAGAGCACTATTGGGACAGGGGACCTACGAGCAGTACTTC. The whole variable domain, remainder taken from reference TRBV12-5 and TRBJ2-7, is DARVTQTPRHKVTEMGQEVTMRCQPILGHNTVFWYRQTMMQGLELLAYFRNRAPLDDSGMPKDRFSAEMPDATLATLKIQPSEPRDSAVYFCARALLGQGTYEQYFGPGTRLTVT.

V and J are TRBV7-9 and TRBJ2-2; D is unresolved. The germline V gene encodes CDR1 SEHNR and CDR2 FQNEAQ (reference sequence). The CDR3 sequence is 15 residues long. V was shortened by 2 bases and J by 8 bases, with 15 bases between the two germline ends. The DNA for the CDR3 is TGTGCCAGCAGCTTACAACTGCCGGGTTCGGGGGAGCTGTTTTTT. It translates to CASSLQLPGSGELFF.

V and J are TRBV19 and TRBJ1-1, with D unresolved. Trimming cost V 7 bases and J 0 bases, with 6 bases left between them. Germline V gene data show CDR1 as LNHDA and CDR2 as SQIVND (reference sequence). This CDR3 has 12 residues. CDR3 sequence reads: CASMRMNTEAFF. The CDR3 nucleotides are TGTGCCAGTATGAGGATGAACACTGAAGCTTTCTTT. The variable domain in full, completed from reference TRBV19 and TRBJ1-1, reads DGGITQSPKYLFRKEGQNVTLSCEQNLNHDAMYWYRQDPGQGLRLIYYSQIVNDFQKGDIAEGYSVSREKKESFPLTVTSAQKNPTAFYLCASMRMNTEAFFGQGTRLTVV.

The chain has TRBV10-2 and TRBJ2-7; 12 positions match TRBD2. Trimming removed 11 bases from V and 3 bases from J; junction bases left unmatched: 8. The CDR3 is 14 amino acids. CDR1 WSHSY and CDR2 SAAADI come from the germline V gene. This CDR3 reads CASSTSGGGYEQYF. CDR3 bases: TGCGCCTCTTCGACTAGCGGGGGCGGCTACGAGCAGTACTTC.

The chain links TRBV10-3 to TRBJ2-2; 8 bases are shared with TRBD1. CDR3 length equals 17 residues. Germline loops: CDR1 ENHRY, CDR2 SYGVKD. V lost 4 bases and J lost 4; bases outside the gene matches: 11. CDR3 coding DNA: TGTGCCATCAGTGCGACCCCGGGACAGGACCCCACCGGGGAGCTGTTTTTT. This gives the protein CAISATPGQDPTGELFF.

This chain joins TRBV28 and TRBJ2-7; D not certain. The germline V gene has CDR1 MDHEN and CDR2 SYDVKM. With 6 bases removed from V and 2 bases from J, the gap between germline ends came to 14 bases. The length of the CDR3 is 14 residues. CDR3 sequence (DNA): TGTGCCAGCAGCTCGCCGGGTCTCACCTACGAGCAGTACTTC. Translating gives CASSSPGLTYEQYF.

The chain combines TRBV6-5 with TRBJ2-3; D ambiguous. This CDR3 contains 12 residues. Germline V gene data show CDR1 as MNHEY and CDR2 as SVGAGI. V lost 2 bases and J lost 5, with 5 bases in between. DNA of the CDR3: TGTGCCAGCAGTTACAGAGGAGATACGCAGTATTTT. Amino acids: CASSYRGDTQYF.

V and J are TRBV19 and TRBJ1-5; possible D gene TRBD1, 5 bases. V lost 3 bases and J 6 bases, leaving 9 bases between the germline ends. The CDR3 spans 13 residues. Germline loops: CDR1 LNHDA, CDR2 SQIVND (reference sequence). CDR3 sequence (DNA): TGTGCCAGTAGTATCAGAAGGGGTCAGCCCCAGCATTTT. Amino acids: CASSIRRGQPQHF.

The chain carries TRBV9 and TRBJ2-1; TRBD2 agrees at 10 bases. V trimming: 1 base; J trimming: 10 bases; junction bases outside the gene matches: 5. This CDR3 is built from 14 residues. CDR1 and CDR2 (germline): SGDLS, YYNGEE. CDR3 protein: CASSVKPGLAEQFF. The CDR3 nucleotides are TGTGCCAGCAGCGTAAAGCCGGGACTAGCGGAGCAGTTCTTC.

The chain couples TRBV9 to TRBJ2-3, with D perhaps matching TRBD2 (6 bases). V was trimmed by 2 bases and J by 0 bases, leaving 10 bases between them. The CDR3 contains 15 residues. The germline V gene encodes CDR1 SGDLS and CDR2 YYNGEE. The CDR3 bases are TGTGCCAGCAGCGTTGCGGGGCTTAGCACAGATACGCAGTATTTT. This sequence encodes CASSVAGLSTDTQYF.

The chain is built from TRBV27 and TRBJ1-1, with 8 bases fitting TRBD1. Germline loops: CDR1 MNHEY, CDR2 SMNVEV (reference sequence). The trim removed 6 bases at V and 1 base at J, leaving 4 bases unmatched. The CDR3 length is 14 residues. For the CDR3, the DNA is TGTGCCAGCAGCCGGACAGGGCCGAACACTGAAGCTTTCTTT. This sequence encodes CASSRTGPNTEAFF.